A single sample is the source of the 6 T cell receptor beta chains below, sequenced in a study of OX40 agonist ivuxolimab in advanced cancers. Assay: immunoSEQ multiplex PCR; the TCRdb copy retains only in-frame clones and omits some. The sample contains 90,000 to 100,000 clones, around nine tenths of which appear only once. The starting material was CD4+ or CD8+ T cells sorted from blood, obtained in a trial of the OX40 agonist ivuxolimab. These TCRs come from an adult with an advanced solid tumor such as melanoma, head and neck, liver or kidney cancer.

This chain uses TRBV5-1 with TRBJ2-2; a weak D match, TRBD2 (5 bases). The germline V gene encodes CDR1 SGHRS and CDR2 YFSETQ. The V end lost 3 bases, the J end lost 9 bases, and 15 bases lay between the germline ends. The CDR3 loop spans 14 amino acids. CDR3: CASSSDGLARELFF. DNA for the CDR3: TGCGCCAGCAGCTCGGACGGACTCGCCCGGGAGCTGTTTTTT.

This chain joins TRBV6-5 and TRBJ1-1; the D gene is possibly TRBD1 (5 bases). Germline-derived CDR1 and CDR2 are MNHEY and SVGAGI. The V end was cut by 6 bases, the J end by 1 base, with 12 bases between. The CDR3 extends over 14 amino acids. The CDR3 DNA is TGTGCCAGCAGCCCCCCTGACAGGAACACTGAAGCTTTCTTT. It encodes CASSPPDRNTEAFF.

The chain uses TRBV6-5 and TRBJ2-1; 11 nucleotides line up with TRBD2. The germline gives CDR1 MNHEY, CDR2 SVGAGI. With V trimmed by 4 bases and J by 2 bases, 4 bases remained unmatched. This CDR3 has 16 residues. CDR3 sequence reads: CASSSTSGKAYNEQFF. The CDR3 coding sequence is TGTGCCAGCAGTTCGACTAGCGGGAAAGCCTACAATGAGCAGTTCTTC.

The CDR3 bases are TGTGCCTGGAGGGGGCCCTCGTTGAATGAGCAGTTCTTC. Encoded protein: CAWRGPSLNEQFF. V usage is TRBV30 and J usage is TRBJ2-1; perhaps TRBD1 as D (5 bases). The CDR3 extends over 13 amino acids. V shed 3 bases and J shed 7 bases, with 13 bases lying between them. Germline loops: CDR1 GTSNPN, CDR2 SVGIG (reference sequence).

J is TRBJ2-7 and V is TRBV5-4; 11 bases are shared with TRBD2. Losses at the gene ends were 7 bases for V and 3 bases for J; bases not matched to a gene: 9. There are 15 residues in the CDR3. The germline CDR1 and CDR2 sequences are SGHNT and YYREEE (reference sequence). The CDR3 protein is CASSLPGLADYEQYV. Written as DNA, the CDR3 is TGTGCCAGCTCTTTACCGGGACTAGCGGACTACGAGCAGTACGTC.

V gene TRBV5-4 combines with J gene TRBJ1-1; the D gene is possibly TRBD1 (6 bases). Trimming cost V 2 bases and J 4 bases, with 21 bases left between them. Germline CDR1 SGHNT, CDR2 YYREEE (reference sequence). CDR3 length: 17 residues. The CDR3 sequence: CASSFDGAGATFTEAFF. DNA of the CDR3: TGTGCCAGCAGCTTTGATGGGGCAGGGGCTACCTTCACTGAAGCTTTCTTT.